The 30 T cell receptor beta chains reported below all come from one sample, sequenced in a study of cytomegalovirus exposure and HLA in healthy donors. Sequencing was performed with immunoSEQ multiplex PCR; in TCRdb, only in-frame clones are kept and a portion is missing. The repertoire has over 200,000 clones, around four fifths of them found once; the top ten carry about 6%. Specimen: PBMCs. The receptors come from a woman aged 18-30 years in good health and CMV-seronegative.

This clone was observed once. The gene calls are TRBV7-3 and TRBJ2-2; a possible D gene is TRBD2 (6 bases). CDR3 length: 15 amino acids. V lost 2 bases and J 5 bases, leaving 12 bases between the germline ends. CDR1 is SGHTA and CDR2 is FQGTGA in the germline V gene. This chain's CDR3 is CASSLGAGRTGELFF. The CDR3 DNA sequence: TGTGCCAGCAGCTTAGGGGCAGGGAGGACCGGGGAGCTGTTTTTT.

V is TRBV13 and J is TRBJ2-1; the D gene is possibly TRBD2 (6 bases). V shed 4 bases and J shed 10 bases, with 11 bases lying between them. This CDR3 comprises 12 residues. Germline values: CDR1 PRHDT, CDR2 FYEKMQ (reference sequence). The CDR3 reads CASSSPREEQFF. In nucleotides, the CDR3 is TGTGCCAGCAGCTCTCCACGGGAGGAGCAGTTCTTC.

For the CDR3, the DNA is TGTGCCAGTAGTACACAGGGGGAAGCTTTCTTT. Amino acid sequence: CASSTQGEAFF. The gene calls are TRBV19 and TRBJ1-1; 7 bases align to TRBD1. CDR1 LNHDA and CDR2 SQIVND come from the germline V gene (reference sequence). The CDR3 consists of 11 residues. After removal of 4 bases from V and 8 bases from J, the junction contained 1 base not matched to a gene.

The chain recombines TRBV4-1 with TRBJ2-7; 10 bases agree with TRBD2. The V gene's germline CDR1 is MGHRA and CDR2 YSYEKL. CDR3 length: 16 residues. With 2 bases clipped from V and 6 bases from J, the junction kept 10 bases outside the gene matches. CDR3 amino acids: CASSQLQRGGVLEQYF. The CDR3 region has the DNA TGCGCCAGCAGCCAACTCCAGCGGGGGGGCGTCCTCGAGCAGTACTTC.

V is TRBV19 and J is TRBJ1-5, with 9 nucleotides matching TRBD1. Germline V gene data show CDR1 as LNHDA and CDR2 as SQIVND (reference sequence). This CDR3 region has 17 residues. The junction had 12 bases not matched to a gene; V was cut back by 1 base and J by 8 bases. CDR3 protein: CASSIGGQGASREPQHF. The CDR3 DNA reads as TGTGCCAGTAGTATAGGGGGACAGGGAGCTAGTAGGGAGCCCCAGCATTTT.

The CDR3 loop reads CASSYATLRPGELFF. CDR3 sequence (DNA): TGTGCCAGCAGTTACGCAACGCTCCGTCCTGGGGAGCTGTTTTTT. V gene TRBV6-6 combines with J gene TRBJ2-2; D is ambiguous. Trimming took 2 bases from V and 8 from J, leaving 15 bases between them. The CDR3 spans 15 residues. Germline-derived CDR1 and CDR2 are MNHNY and SVGAGI (reference sequence).

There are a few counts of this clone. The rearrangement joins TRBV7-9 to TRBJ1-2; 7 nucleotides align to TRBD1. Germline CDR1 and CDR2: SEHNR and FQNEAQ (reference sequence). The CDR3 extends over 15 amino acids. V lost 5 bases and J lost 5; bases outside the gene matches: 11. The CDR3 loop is CASSPPGGLVYGYTF. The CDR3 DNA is TGTGCCAGCAGCCCCCCAGGGGGATTAGTGTATGGCTACACCTTC. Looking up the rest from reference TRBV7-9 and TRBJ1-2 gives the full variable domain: DTGVSQNPRHKITKRGQNVTFRCDPISEHNRLYWYRQTLGQGPEFLTYFQNEAQLEKSRLLSDRFSAERPKGSFSTLEIQRTEQGDSAMYLCASSPPGGLVYGYTFGSGTRLTVV.

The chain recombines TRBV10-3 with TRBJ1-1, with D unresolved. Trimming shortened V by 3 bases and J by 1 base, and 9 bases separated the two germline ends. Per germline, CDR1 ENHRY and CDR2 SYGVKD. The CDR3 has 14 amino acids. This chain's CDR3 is CAISDPTRNTEAFF. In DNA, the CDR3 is TGTGCCATCAGTGACCCGACCCGGAACACTGAAGCTTTCTTT.

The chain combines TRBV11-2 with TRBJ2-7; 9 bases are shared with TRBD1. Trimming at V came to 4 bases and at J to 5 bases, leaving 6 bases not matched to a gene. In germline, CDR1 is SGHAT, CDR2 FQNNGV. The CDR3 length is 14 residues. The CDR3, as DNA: TGTGCCAGCAGCTCGACAGGGGGTCTGAACGAGCAGTACTTC. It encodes CASSSTGGLNEQYF.

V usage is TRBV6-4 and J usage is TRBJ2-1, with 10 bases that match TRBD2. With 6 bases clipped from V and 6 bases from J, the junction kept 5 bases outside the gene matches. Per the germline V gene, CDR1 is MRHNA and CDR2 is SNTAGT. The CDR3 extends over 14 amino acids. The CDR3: CASSLAGAANEQFF. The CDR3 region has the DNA TGTGCCAGCAGCCTAGCGGGAGCGGCCAATGAGCAGTTCTTC.

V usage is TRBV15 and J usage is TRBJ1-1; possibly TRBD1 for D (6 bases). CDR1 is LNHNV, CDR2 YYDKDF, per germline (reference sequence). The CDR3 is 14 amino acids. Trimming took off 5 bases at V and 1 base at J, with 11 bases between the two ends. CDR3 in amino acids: CATSQDRQNTEAFF. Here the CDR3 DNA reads TGTGCCACCAGCCAGGACAGACAGAACACTGAAGCTTTCTTT.

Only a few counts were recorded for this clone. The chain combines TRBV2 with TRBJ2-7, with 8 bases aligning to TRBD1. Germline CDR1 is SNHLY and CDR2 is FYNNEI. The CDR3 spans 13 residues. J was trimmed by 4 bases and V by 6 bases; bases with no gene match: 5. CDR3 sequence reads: CASSMTGEYEQYF. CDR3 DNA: TGTGCCAGCAGCATGACAGGGGAGTACGAGCAGTACTTC.

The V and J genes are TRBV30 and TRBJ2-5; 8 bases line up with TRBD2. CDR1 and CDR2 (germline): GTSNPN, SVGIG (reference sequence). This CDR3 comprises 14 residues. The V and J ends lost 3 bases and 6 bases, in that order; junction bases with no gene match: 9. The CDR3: CAWSGTRGVQTQYF. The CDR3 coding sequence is TGTGCCTGGAGCGGGACTAGGGGCGTACAGACCCAGTACTTC. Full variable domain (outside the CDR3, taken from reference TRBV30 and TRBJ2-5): SQTIHQWPATLVQPVGSPLSLECTVEGTSNPNLYWYRQAAGRGLQLLFYSVGIGQISSEVPQNLSASRPQDRQFILSSKKLLLSDSGFYLCAWSGTRGVQTQYFGPGTRLLVL.

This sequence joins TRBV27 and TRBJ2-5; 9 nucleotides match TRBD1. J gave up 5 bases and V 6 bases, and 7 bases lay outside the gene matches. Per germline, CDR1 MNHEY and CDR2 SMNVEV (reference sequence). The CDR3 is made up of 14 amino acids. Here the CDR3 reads CASRLTGGRETQYF. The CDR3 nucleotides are TGTGCCAGCAGACTCACAGGGGGCCGCGAGACCCAGTACTTC.

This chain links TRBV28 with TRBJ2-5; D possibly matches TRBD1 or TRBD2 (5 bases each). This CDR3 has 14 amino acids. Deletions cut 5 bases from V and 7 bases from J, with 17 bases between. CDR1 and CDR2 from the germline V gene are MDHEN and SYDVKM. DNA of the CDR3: TGTGCCAGCAGTGGGACCTCCAAGGGTGGGACCCAGTACTTC. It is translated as CASSGTSKGGTQYF.

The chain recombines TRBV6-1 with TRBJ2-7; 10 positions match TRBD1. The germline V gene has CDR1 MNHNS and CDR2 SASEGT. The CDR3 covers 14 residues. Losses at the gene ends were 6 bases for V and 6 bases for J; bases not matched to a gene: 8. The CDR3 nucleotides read TGTGCCAGCAGCCCGGGACAGGGGCGAAGCGAGCAGTACTTC. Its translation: CASSPGQGRSEQYF.

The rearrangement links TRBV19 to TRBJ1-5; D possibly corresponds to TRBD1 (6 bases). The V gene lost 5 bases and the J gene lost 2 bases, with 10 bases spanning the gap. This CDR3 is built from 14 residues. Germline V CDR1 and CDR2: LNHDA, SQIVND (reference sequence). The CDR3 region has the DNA TGTGCCAGTAGTCCGGGACAAGGCAATCAGCCCCAGCATTTT. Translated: CASSPGQGNQPQHF. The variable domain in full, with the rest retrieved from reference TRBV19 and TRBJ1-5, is DGGITQSPKYLFRKEGQNVTLSCEQNLNHDAMYWYRQDPGQGLRLIYYSQIVNDFQKGDIAEGYSVSREKKESFPLTVTSAQKNPTAFYLCASSPGQGNQPQHFGDGTRLSIL.

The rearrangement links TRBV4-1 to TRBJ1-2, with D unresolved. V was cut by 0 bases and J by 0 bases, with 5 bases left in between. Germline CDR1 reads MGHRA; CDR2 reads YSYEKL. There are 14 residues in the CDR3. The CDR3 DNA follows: TGCGCCAGCAGCCAAGAGACGGCTAACTATGGCTACACCTTC. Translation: CASSQETANYGYTF.

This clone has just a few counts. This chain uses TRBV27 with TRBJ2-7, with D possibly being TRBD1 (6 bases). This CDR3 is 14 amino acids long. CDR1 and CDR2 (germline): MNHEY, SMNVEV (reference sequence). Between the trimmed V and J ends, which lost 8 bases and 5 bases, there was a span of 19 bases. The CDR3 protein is CASRSNREVNEQYF. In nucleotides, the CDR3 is TGTGCCAGCCGATCTAACAGGGAAGTAAACGAGCAGTACTTC.

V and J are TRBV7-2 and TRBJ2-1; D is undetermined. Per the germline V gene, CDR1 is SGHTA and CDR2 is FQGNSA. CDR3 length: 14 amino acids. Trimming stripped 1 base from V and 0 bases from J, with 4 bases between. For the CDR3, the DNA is TGTGCCAGCAGCTTAGGGTTCTCCTACAATGAGCAGTTCTTC. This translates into CASSLGFSYNEQFF.

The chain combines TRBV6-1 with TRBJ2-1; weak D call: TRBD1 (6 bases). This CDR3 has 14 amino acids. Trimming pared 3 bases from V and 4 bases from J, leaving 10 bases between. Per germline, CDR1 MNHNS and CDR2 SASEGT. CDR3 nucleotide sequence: TGTGCCAGCAGTGATGGGCAGGGGTACAATGAGCAGTTCTTC. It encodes CASSDGQGYNEQFF.

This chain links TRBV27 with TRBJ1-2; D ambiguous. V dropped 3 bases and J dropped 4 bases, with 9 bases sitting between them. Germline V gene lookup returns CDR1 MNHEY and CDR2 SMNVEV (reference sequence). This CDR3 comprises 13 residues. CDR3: CASSFRSSYGYTF. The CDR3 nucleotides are TGTGCCAGCAGTTTCCGGAGTTCCTATGGCTACACCTTC.

CDR3 residues: CASSSTHTSSGNTIYF. In nucleotides, the CDR3 is TGTGCCAGCTCATCAACCCACACGAGCTCTGGAAACACCATATATTTT. The chain joins TRBV18 to TRBJ1-3, with D uncertain. The germline V and J ends were trimmed by 5 bases and 0 bases, with 14 bases remaining between them. Per germline, CDR1 KGHSH and CDR2 LQKENI. This CDR3 is built from 16 residues.

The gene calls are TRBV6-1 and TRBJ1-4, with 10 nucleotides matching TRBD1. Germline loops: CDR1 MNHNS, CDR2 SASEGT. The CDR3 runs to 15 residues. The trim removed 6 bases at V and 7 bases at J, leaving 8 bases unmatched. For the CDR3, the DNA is TGTGCCAGCAGGGGACGCCGGGACAGGGGTGAAAAACTGTTTTTT. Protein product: CASRGRRDRGEKLFF.

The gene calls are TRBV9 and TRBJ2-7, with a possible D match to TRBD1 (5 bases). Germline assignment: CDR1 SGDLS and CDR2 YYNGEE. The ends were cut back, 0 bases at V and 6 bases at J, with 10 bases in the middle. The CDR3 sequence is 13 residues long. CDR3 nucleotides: TGTGCCAGCAGCGTAGTCTCTAGGGGCGAGCAGTACTTC. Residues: CASSVVSRGEQYF.

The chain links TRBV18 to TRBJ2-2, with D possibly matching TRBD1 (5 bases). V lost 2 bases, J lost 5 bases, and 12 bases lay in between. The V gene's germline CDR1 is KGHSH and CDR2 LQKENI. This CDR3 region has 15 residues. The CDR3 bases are TGTGCCAGCTCACCAACCAAGGGGCGGACCGGGGAGCTGTTTTTT. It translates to CASSPTKGRTGELFF.

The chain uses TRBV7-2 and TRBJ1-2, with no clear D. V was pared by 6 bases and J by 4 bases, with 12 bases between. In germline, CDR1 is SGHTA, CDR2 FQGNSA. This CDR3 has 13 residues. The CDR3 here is CASRGVSPYGYTF. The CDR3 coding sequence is TGTGCCAGCAGGGGAGTCAGCCCCTATGGCTACACCTTC.

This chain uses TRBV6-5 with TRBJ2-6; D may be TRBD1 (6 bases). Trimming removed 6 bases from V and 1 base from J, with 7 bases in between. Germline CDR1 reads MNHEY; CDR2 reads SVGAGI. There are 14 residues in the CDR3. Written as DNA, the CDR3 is TGTGCCAGCAGGACAGGTTCTGGGGCCAACGTCCTGACTTTC. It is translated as CASRTGSGANVLTF.

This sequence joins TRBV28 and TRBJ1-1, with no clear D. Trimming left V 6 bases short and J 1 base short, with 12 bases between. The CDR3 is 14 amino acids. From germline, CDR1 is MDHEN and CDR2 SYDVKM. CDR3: CASSSPAGNTEAFF. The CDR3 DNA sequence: TGTGCCAGCAGCTCCCCGGCAGGGAACACTGAAGCTTTCTTT.

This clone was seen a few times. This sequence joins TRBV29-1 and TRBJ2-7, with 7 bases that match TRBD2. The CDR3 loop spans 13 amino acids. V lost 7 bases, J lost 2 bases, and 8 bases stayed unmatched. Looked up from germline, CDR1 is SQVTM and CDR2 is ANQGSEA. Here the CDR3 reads CSAAGLDPYEQYF. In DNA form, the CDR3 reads TGCAGCGCCGCCGGACTAGACCCCTACGAGCAGTACTTC.